Listed below are T cell receptor beta chains from one sample, sequenced in a study of radiotherapy plus CTLA-4 blockade in lung cancer. The protocol was immunoSEQ multiplex PCR, while the TCRdb copy is restricted to in-frame clones and leaves out a portion. The sample shows tens of thousands of clones, 70% to 85% of them seen only once. The sample consisted of peripheral blood, taken from a patient treated with radiotherapy plus ipilimumab. These receptors all come from a human donor with non-small cell lung cancer who had stable disease on radiotherapy plus ipilimumab. Each CDR3 is given with its conserved first and last residue. The D gene is left open where the match is weak. Size values are once, few and many counts, or a class for expanded clones, and some rows have none.

J: TRBJ2-3
size: NA
V: TRBV27
length: 14
D: TRBD2
CDR3: CASSLRPGGDTQYF
DNA: TGTGCCAGCAGTTTACGCCCCGGGGGGGATACGCAGTATTTT

J: TRBJ1-1
size: NA
V: TRBV14
length: 15
D: TRBD1
CDR3: CASSQGQGRSAEAFF
DNA: TGTGCCAGCAGCCAAGGACAGGGGAGAAGCGCTGAAGCTTTCTTT

J: TRBJ1-1
size: NA
V: TRBV19
length: 11
D: TRBD1
CDR3: CAIADRVEAFF
DNA: TGTGCCATTGCGGACAGGGTTGAAGCTTTCTTT

J: TRBJ2-5
size: NA
V: TRBV11-2
length: 16
D: NA
CDR3: CASSLLGQTIQETQYF
DNA: TGTGCCAGCAGCCTTCTTGGGCAGACGATACAAGAGACCCAGTACTTC

J: TRBJ2-7
size: NA
V: TRBV15
length: 17
D: NA
CDR3: CATSRARSGGIHYEQYF
DNA: TGTGCCACCAGCAGAGCCCGTTCGGGGGGCATCCACTACGAGCAGTACTTC

J: TRBJ1-1
size: NA
V: TRBV7-8
length: 16
D: NA
CDR3: CASSPLTGRGDTEAFF
DNA: TGTGCCAGCAGCCCGCTGACAGGAAGAGGGGACACTGAAGCTTTCTTT

J: TRBJ2-2
size: NA
V: TRBV29-1
length: 17
D: NA
CDR3: CSVAQPRDSPNTGELFF
DNA: TGCAGCGTTGCCCAGCCCCGGGACTCCCCGAACACCGGGGAGCTGTTTTTT

J: TRBJ1-4
size: NA
V: TRBV2
length: 14
D: TRBD1
CDR3: CASSAQGSREKLFF
DNA: TGTGCCAGCAGTGCACAGGGGAGTCGGGAAAAACTGTTTTTT

J: TRBJ1-1
size: once
V: TRBV30
length: 13
D: NA
CDR3: CAWSVRGFTEAFF
DNA: TGTGCCTGGAGTGTCCGGGGATTCACTGAAGCTTTCTTT

J: TRBJ1-6
size: few
V: TRBV6-5
length: 10
D: NA
CDR3: CASGPRSLHF
DNA: TGTGCCAGCGGACCTAGGTCCCTCCACTTT

J: TRBJ1-2
size: NA
V: TRBV25-1
length: 12
D: NA
CDR3: CASSEWGDGYTF
DNA: TGTGCCAGCAGTGAATGGGGGGATGGCTACACCTTC

J: TRBJ1-2
size: NA
V: TRBV5-4
length: 14
D: NA
CDR3: CASSLGRERYGYTF
DNA: TGTGCCAGCAGCTTGGGCAGGGAAAGGTATGGCTACACCTTC

J: TRBJ2-1
size: NA
V: TRBV7-2
length: 16
D: NA
CDR3: CASSRLPGLGVNEQFF
DNA: TGTGCCAGCAGCCGCCTCCCGGGCCTAGGGGTAAATGAGCAGTTCTTC

J: TRBJ2-5
size: NA
V: TRBV5-1
length: 14
D: NA
CDR3: CASSLEPPPETQYF
DNA: TGCGCCAGCAGCTTGGAACCCCCTCCGGAGACCCAGTACTTC

J: TRBJ1-1
size: NA
V: TRBV14
length: 13
D: NA
CDR3: CASSPIGGGEAFF
DNA: TGTGCCAGCAGCCCGATTGGAGGCGGTGAAGCTTTCTTT

J: TRBJ1-5
size: NA
V: TRBV6-5
length: 14
D: NA
CDR3: CASSYSGSNQPQHF
DNA: TGTGCCAGCAGTTATTCAGGGAGCAATCAGCCCCAGCATTTT

J: TRBJ1-2
size: NA
V: TRBV7-2
length: 15
D: NA
CDR3: CASSLAQGRNYGYTF
DNA: TGTGCCAGCAGCTTGGCCCAGGGTCGCAACTATGGCTACACCTTC

J: TRBJ2-2
size: NA
V: TRBV28
length: 13
D: NA
CDR3: CASSSSTARELFF
DNA: TGTGCCAGCAGTTCATCGACGGCGAGAGAGCTGTTTTTT

J: TRBJ2-2
size: few
V: TRBV18
length: 18
D: TRBD1
CDR3: CASSPRGIGQANTGELFF
DNA: TGTGCCAGCTCACCACGCGGAATCGGACAGGCGAACACCGGGGAGCTGTTTTTT

J: TRBJ1-6
size: NA
V: TRBV9
length: 16
D: NA
CDR3: CASSVSPGADNSPLHF
DNA: TGTGCCAGCAGCGTAAGTCCAGGGGCAGATAATTCACCCCTCCACTTT

J: TRBJ1-4
size: NA
V: TRBV18
length: 16
D: NA
CDR3: CASSPITGNVYEKLFF
DNA: TGTGCCAGCTCACCAATCACAGGGAATGTTTATGAAAAACTGTTTTTT

J: TRBJ2-1
size: NA
V: TRBV9
length: 16
D: TRBD1
CDR3: CASSVVGTGTYNEQFF
DNA: TGTGCCAGCAGCGTAGTAGGGACAGGAACCTACAATGAGCAGTTCTTC

J: TRBJ1-6
size: NA
V: TRBV5-4
length: 14
D: NA
CDR3: CASSLSRDNSPLHF
DNA: TGTGCCAGCAGCTTGAGCAGAGATAATTCACCCCTCCACTTT

J: TRBJ1-1
size: NA
V: TRBV6-5
length: 13
D: NA
CDR3: CASSWQANTEAFF
DNA: TGTGCCAGCAGTTGGCAGGCCAACACTGAAGCTTTCTTT

J: TRBJ1-6
size: NA
V: TRBV4-2
length: 12
D: NA
CDR3: CASSRLNSPLHF
DNA: TGTGCCAGCAGCCGTCTTAATTCACCCCTCCACTTT

J: TRBJ1-2
size: NA
V: TRBV30
length: 11
D: NA
CDR3: CAWARDYGYTF
DNA: TGTGCCTGGGCCCGGGACTATGGCTACACCTTC

J: TRBJ1-4
size: NA
V: TRBV5-7
length: 15
D: NA
CDR3: CASSPVGRGNEKLFF
DNA: TGTGCCAGCAGCCCCGTGGGCAGGGGAAATGAAAAACTGTTTTTT

J: TRBJ1-5
size: NA
V: TRBV14
length: 13
D: NA
CDR3: CASSQNSNQPQHF
DNA: TGTGCCAGCAGCCAGAATAGCAATCAGCCCCAGCATTTT

J: TRBJ1-1
size: NA
V: TRBV6-5
length: 14
D: NA
CDR3: CASSYRIENTEAFF
DNA: TGTGCCAGCAGTTATCGAATAGAGAACACTGAAGCTTTCTTT

J: TRBJ2-1
size: NA
V: TRBV14
length: 12
D: NA
CDR3: CASSPQGNEQFF
DNA: TGTGCCAGCAGCCCACAGGGAAATGAGCAGTTCTTC

J: TRBJ2-5
size: once
V: TRBV7-8
length: 13
D: NA
CDR3: CASSSGLNSPQYF
DNA: TGTGCCAGCAGCTCCGGACTAAATTCCCCCCAGTACTTC

J: TRBJ2-1
size: NA
V: TRBV9
length: 17
D: NA
CDR3: CASSASSRRGAGNEQFF
DNA: TGTGCCAGCAGCGCCTCTTCGCGGAGGGGGGCCGGCAATGAGCAGTTCTTC

J: TRBJ1-1
size: few
V: TRBV10-2
length: 14
D: TRBD1
CDR3: CASTLTGVGGEAFF
DNA: TGCGCCAGCACCCTGACAGGGGTCGGGGGTGAAGCTTTCTTT

J: TRBJ1-4
size: NA
V: TRBV5-1
length: 15
D: NA
CDR3: CASSLGRTVNEKLFF
DNA: TGCGCCAGCAGCTTGGGCCGGACAGTCAATGAAAAACTGTTTTTT

J: TRBJ1-2
size: once
V: TRBV18
length: 16
D: NA
CDR3: CASSPPGPAPGYGYTF
DNA: TGTGCCAGCTCACCACCCGGACCAGCGCCCGGCTATGGCTACACCTTC

J: TRBJ1-4
size: NA
V: TRBV27
length: 14
D: NA
CDR3: CASSSTSGSEKLFF
DNA: TGTGCCAGCAGCTCCACCTCGGGTTCCGAAAAACTGTTTTTT

J: TRBJ1-2
size: NA
V: TRBV7-9
length: 17
D: TRBD1
CDR3: CASSLASGTGYHYGYTF
DNA: TGTGCCAGCAGCTTAGCTTCCGGGACAGGCTACCACTATGGCTACACCTTC